Here is one T cell receptor beta chain with its context. Its target is not known. Described time point: blood 4 weeks post-SBRT, at nephrectomy. Treatment in this sample: 15 Gy SBRT to primary tumor, nephrectomy 4 weeks later. Nephrectomy followed 15 Gy stereotactic body radiation by 4 weeks. This renal cell carcinoma was of the clear cell type. The data belong to a study of radiation and T cells in renal cell carcinoma. This CDR3 is 12 amino acids long. V gave up 5 bases and J gave up 8 bases, with 12 bases separating them. The germline V gene encodes CDR1 GTSNPN and CDR2 SVGIG (reference sequence). Findings of the study overall: Top tumor clonotypes rose in blood 2 weeks post-radiation, then contracted.

The table came from immunoSEQ multiplex PCR; TCRdb's copy has only in-frame clones and leaves some out. The data show about 86,000 clones, approximately 86% seen once. The TCR was taken from a man between 50 and 59 years old with renal cell carcinoma. The chain is built from TRBV30 and TRBJ1-4, with D perhaps TRBD1 (6 bases). The specimen comprised blood, sampled from a patient whose treatment included radiotherapy and nephrectomy. CDR3: CAWAGATEKLFF. The CDR3 bases are TGTGCCTGGGCAGGGGCTACCGAAAAACTGTTTTTT.